This entry lists 18 T cell receptor beta chains sequenced from one sample in a study of CD8+ T cells in alopecia areata. It was cDNA, reverse transcribed from extracted RNA, that served as the sequencing template. The protocol was immunoSEQ multiplex PCR, while the TCRdb copy is restricted to in-frame clones and leaves out a portion. Of 25,000 to 35,000 clones in the sample, roughly 60% are singletons; the top ten hold roughly 18%. Sequencing was done on a sample of NKG2D-high CD8+ T cells sorted from blood. Source of these receptors: a human donor with alopecia areata.

The rearrangement links TRBV2 to TRBJ2-7; 8 bases map to TRBD1. Germline CDR1 SNHLY, CDR2 FYNNEI. This CDR3 has 15 residues. V gave up 6 bases and J gave up 2 bases; unmatched junction bases: 9. The CDR3 region is CASRHSGTGTYEQYF. The CDR3 DNA reads TGTGCCAGCAGACACTCCGGGACAGGAACCTACGAGCAGTACTTC. The full variable domain, in which reference TRBV2 and TRBJ2-7 provide the parts outside the CDR3, is EPEVTQTPSHQVTQMGQEVILRCVPISNHLYFYWYRQILGQKVEFLVSFYNNEISEKSEIFDDQFSVERPDGSNFTLKIRSTKLEDSAMYFCASRHSGTGTYEQYFGPGTRLTVT.

The chain recombines TRBV9 with TRBJ2-7; unclear D gene. V was pared by 3 bases and J by 4 bases, with 17 bases between. The CDR3 is 15 amino acids. Germline V lookup: CDR1 SGDLS, CDR2 YYNGEE. This CDR3 reads CASSESSAWGYEQYF. CDR3 DNA: TGTGCCAGCAGCGAGTCAAGTGCGTGGGGTTACGAGCAGTACTTC.

The chain recombines TRBV19 with TRBJ1-1; D remains ambiguous. Germline V CDR1 and CDR2: LNHDA, SQIVND (reference sequence). This CDR3 has 14 amino acids. V lost 5 bases, J lost 3 bases, and 13 bases lay in between. Written as DNA, the CDR3 is TGTGCCAGTAGTCCATCATACACCTACACTGAAGCTTTCTTT. Protein: CASSPSYTYTEAFF.

The J gene is TRBJ2-7, the V gene TRBV7-6, with a possible D match to TRBD1 (5 bases). Germline V gene data show CDR1 as SGHVS and CDR2 as FNYEAQ. The CDR3 is 15 residues long. The germline V and J ends were trimmed by 0 bases and 5 bases, with 14 bases remaining between them. CDR3 bases: TGTGCCAGCAGCTTAGCGTTCGGGCAGGGCAACGAGCAGTACTTC. It codes for CASSLAFGQGNEQYF.

This clone was detected only a few times. The gene calls are TRBV7-9 and TRBJ2-1; no firm D call. CDR1 is SEHNR, CDR2 FQNEAQ, per germline (reference sequence). CDR3 length: 16 residues. V was trimmed by 5 bases and J by 8 bases, leaving 22 bases between them. The CDR3: CASSPPRPSQADEQFF. CDR3 sequence (DNA): TGTGCCAGCAGCCCTCCCCGACCGAGCCAGGCCGATGAGCAGTTCTTC. Variable domain in full (rest from reference TRBV7-9 and TRBJ2-1): DTGVSQNPRHKITKRGQNVTFRCDPISEHNRLYWYRQTLGQGPEFLTYFQNEAQLEKSRLLSDRFSAERPKGSFSTLEIQRTEQGDSAMYLCASSPPRPSQADEQFFGPGTRLTVL.

The chain joins TRBV5-1 to TRBJ2-5; tentatively, D is TRBD2 (6 bases). The J call may be mistaken, given a closer DNA end match to TRBJ2-7. CDR1 is SGHRS and CDR2 is YFSETQ in the germline V gene. The CDR3 has 14 residues. The CDR3: CASSASGFSYEQYF. CDR3 DNA sequence: TGCGCCAGCAGCGCCAGCGGGTTCTCCTACGAGCAGTACTTC.

This clone has only a few counts. The gene calls are TRBV5-5 and TRBJ2-5; no clear D. Germline CDR1 reads SGHKS; CDR2 reads YYEKEE (reference sequence). CDR3 size: 13 residues. V shed 2 bases and J shed 0 bases, with 5 bases lying between them. The CDR3 DNA follows: TGTGCCAGCAGCTTCGGGTACCAAGAGACCCAGTACTTC. Protein product: CASSFGYQETQYF.

This clone has a handful of counts. The chain links TRBV28 to TRBJ1-1; no reliable D call. The CDR3 sequence is 13 residues long. Germline assignment: CDR1 MDHEN and CDR2 SYDVKM. The ends were cut back, 5 bases at V and 6 bases at J, with 13 bases in the middle. The CDR3 DNA sequence: TGTGCCAGCAGTCTATACCATCTAGCTGAAGCTTTCTTT. Its translation: CASSLYHLAEAFF. Full variable domain (missing parts from reference TRBV28 and TRBJ1-1): DVKVTQSSRYLVKRTGEKVFLECVQDMDHENMFWYRQDPGLGLRLIYFSYDVKMKEKGDIPEGYSVSREKKERFSLILESASTNQTSMYLCASSLYHLAEAFFGQGTRLTVV.

J is TRBJ2-3 and V is TRBV5-6; TRBD2 is a possible D gene (6 bases). CDR1 is SGHDT, CDR2 YYEEEE, per germline. Trimming cost V 0 bases and J 4 bases, with 9 bases left between them. The CDR3 covers 14 residues. This CDR3 reads CASSLVAGSDTQYF. In DNA, the CDR3 is TGTGCCAGCAGCTTGGTGGCGGGGTCAGATACGCAGTATTTT.

In this sample, this clone turned up a few times. The rearrangement uses TRBV29-1 and TRBJ2-5; 9 nucleotides match TRBD1. V was clipped by 4 bases and J by 5 bases; unmatched bases: 5. The CDR3 has 13 amino acids. Germline values: CDR1 SQVTM, CDR2 ANQGSEA. In DNA, the CDR3 is TGCAGCGTTGCGGGACAGGGCGGGGAGACCCAGTACTTC. It codes for CSVAGQGGETQYF.

Here the CDR3 reads CASSSGDLPYEQYF. For the CDR3, the DNA is TGTGCCAGCTCCAGCGGTGATCTGCCCTACGAGCAGTACTTC. The chain links TRBV27 to TRBJ2-7, with a possible D match to TRBD2 (5 bases). Germline V lookup: CDR1 MNHEY, CDR2 SMNVEV (reference sequence). Trimming left V 8 bases short and J 2 bases short, with 16 bases between. This CDR3 is built from 14 residues.

The gene calls are TRBV27 and TRBJ2-7; TRBD2 aligns across 11 bases. V was pared by 3 bases and J by 6 bases, with 10 bases of the junction left unmatched. The CDR3 is 16 amino acids. Per germline, CDR1 MNHEY and CDR2 SMNVEV (reference sequence). The CDR3 here is CASSLLAGGPIGEQYF. The CDR3 nucleotides are TGTGCCAGCAGTTTGTTAGCGGGAGGGCCTATCGGCGAGCAGTACTTC.

The V call is TRBV5-4, the J call TRBJ2-1; 7 positions agree with TRBD1. V shed 4 bases, J shed 1 base, and the junction held 2 bases outside the gene matches. Germline lookup yields CDR1 SGHNT and CDR2 YYREEE (reference sequence). There are 14 residues in the CDR3. Here the CDR3 reads CASSPGQSYNEQFF. The DNA of the CDR3 is TGTGCCAGCAGCCCGGGACAGTCCTACAATGAGCAGTTCTTC.

CDR3 protein: CASSLEKAGEHTDTQYF. The CDR3 DNA follows: TGTGCCAGCAGCTTAGAAAAGGCGGGCGAGCACACAGATACGCAGTATTTT. The V gene is TRBV11-2, the J gene TRBJ2-3; TRBD2 might be the D (5 bases). V lost 0 bases and J lost 2, with 15 bases in between. CDR1 SGHAT and CDR2 FQNNGV come from the germline V gene. The CDR3 contains 17 residues.

The table lists this clone with a few counts. This chain uses TRBV5-1 with TRBJ2-1; TRBD2 matches at 10 bases. Looked up from germline, CDR1 is SGHRS and CDR2 is YFSETQ. V dropped 2 bases and J dropped 7; count of bases not matched to a gene: 9. The CDR3 consists of 16 residues. CDR3 in amino acids: CASSFRLAGVDNEQFF. As DNA, the CDR3 is TGCGCCAGCAGCTTCCGGCTAGCGGGAGTTGATAATGAGCAGTTCTTC.

The chain employs TRBV5-1 and TRBJ2-5; unclear D gene. Germline V lookup: CDR1 SGHRS, CDR2 YFSETQ. The V end lost 1 base, the J end lost 2 bases, and 9 bases lay between the germline ends. The CDR3 runs to 14 residues. This CDR3 reads CASSLTVVQETQYF. In DNA, the CDR3 is TGCGCCAGCAGCTTGACAGTGGTACAAGAGACCCAGTACTTC.

This chain uses TRBV7-7 with TRBJ2-1; TRBD2 might be the D (6 bases). V shed 2 bases and J shed 5 bases, with 13 bases lying between them. Germline V gives CDR1 SSHAT, CDR2 FNYEAQ (reference sequence). This CDR3 has 15 residues. CDR3: CASSLSLAYNNEQFF. The CDR3, as DNA: TGTGCCAGCAGCTTATCGCTAGCGTACAACAATGAGCAGTTCTTC.

This chain uses TRBV29-1 with TRBJ2-1, with unresolved D. The V gene lost 3 bases and the J gene lost 6 bases, with 3 bases spanning the gap. This CDR3 spans 10 amino acids. Germline-derived CDR1 and CDR2 are SQVTM and ANQGSEA. The chain's CDR3 is CSVEVNEQFF. In DNA, the CDR3 is TGCAGCGTTGAGGTCAATGAGCAGTTCTTC.